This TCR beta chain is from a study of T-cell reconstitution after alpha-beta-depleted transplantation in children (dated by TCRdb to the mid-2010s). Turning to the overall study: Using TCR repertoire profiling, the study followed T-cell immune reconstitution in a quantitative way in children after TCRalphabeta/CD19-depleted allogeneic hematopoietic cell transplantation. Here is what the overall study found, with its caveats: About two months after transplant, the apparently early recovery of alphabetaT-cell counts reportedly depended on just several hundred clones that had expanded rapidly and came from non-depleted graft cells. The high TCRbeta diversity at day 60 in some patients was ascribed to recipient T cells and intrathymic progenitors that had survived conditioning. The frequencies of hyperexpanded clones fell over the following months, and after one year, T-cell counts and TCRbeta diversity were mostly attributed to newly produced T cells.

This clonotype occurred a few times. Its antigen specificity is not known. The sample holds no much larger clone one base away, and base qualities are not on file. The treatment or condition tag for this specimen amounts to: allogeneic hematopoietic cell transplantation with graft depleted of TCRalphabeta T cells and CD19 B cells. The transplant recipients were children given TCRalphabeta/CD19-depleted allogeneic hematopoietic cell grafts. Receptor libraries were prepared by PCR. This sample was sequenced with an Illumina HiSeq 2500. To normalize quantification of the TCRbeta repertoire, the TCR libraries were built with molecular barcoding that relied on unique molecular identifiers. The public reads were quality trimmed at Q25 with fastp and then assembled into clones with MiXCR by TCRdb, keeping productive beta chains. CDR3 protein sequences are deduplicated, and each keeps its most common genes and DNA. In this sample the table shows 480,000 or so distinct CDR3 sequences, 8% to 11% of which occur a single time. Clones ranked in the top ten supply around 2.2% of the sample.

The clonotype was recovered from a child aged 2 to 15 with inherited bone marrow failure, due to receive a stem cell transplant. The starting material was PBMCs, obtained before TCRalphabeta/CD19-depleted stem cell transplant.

This receptor carries the CDR3 CSARDPGQGHYEQYF. The bases read TGCAGTGCTAGAGATCCCGGACAGGGACACTACGAGCAGTACTTC. The sequence links TRBV20-1 to TRBJ2-7, with TRBD1 identical over 8 junction bases. CDR3 length: 15 amino acids, cysteine to phenylalanine. Solely the CDR3 DNA is kept, with 45 bases framed from the first base. Taken from the germline V gene (reference sequence), the CDR1 and CDR2 loops are DFQATT and SNEGSKA. At the junction V is shortened by 0 bases and J by 3 bases; bases outside the gene matches: 7.